These 22 T cell receptor beta chains came from one sample sequenced in a study of shared clonotypes between healthy human individuals. Terminally differentiated effector memory CD45RA+ cells were left out of the naive CD8 fraction, which was CD45RO-negative and positively selected for CCR7. The repertoire was sequenced with immunoSEQ multiplex PCR; TCRdb's copy has only in-frame clones and lacks some. The sample has more than 2 million clones, 85% to 95% seen once. Sequencing was performed on naive CD8+ T cells from PBMCs. The receptor source for this set is a man aged 18 to 29 in good health. Some clones in this sample may be carry-over from other donors' samples.

The chain has TRBV5-8 and TRBJ2-7; TRBD1 might be the D (6 bases). The V gene's germline CDR1 is SGHTS and CDR2 YDEGEE. Trimming pared 7 bases from V and 6 bases from J, leaving 20 bases between. The CDR3 length is 14 residues. The DNA for the CDR3 is TGTGCCAGCGGTGGAGAGGGACGAGGGGGCGAGCAGTACTTC. Translating it yields CASGGEGRGGEQYF.

This clone was seen only once. The chain couples TRBV7-9 to TRBJ2-2; D might be TRBD1 (7 bases). The length of the CDR3 is 13 residues. From germline, CDR1 is SEHNR and CDR2 FQNEAQ (reference sequence). The V gene lost 3 bases and the J gene lost 6 bases, with 8 bases spanning the gap. Written as DNA, the CDR3 is TGTGCCAGCAGCTTCAGGGGGGCCGGGGAGCTGTTTTTT. It codes for CASSFRGAGELFF.

The chain joins TRBV5-4 to TRBJ2-1; 10 bases are shared with TRBD2. Germline V CDR1 and CDR2: SGHNT, YYREEE (reference sequence). Trimming at V came to 0 bases and at J to 5 bases, leaving 11 bases not matched to a gene. This CDR3 spans 18 amino acids. This CDR3 is CASSLDLAGVPGHNEQFF. For the CDR3, the DNA is TGTGCCAGCAGCTTGGACCTAGCGGGAGTCCCCGGCCACAATGAGCAGTTCTTC.

The chain is built from TRBV28 and TRBJ2-3, with 8 bases matching TRBD2. CDR1 is MDHEN and CDR2 is SYDVKM in the germline V gene. This CDR3 comprises 19 residues. Trimming at V came to 1 base and at J to 2 bases, leaving 14 bases not matched to a gene. CDR3 DNA: TGTGCCAGCAGTTTATCGGGACCCTGGGAGCGGGAGTTCACAGATACGCAGTATTTT. Its translation is CASSLSGPWEREFTDTQYF.

The rearrangement joins TRBV6-4 to TRBJ1-1; D call uncertain. V was shortened by 7 bases and J by 4 bases, with 19 bases between the two germline ends. This CDR3 contains 15 residues. Germline V gene lookup returns CDR1 MRHNA and CDR2 SNTAGT. In DNA form, the CDR3 reads TGTGCCAGCAAGAAAGACGAAGGGCGTTCCACTGAAGCTTTCTTT. Amino acid sequence: CASKKDEGRSTEAFF.

In this sample, this clone turned up once. The chain couples TRBV12-2 to TRBJ2-3; the table names TRBD2, a call not compared with the DNA. TRBV12-2 is described as a pseudogene. The CDR3 sequence is 14 residues long. DNA for the CDR3: TGTGCAAGCCCCGATGCGGGAGACACAGATACGCAGTATTTT. It encodes CASPDAGDTDTQYF.

The rearrangement links TRBV9 to TRBJ1-2, with D uncertain. The CDR3 extends over 14 amino acids. Trimming removed 0 bases at V and 6 bases at J, with 12 bases between. Germline values: CDR1 SGDLS, CDR2 YYNGEE. The CDR3 region has the DNA TGTGCCAGCAGCGTAGGAAGCGGAGTGGATGGCTACACCTTC. It encodes CASSVGSGVDGYTF.

The chain links TRBV30 to TRBJ1-2; TRBD1 matches 9 bases. CDR1 and CDR2 from the germline V gene are GTSNPN and SVGIG (reference sequence). V gave up 5 bases and J gave up 4 bases; unmatched junction bases: 14. This CDR3 spans 16 amino acids. The CDR3 loop is CAWSGRWTGESYGYTF. The CDR3, as DNA: TGTGCCTGGTCAGGGAGGTGGACAGGGGAAAGCTATGGCTACACCTTC. The full variable domain, rest sourced from reference TRBV30 and TRBJ1-2, is SQTIHQWPATLVQPVGSPLSLECTVEGTSNPNLYWYRQAAGRGLQLLFYSVGIGQISSEVPQNLSASRPQDRQFILSSKKLLLSDSGFYLCAWSGRWTGESYGYTFGSGTRLTVV.

V and J are TRBV11-2 and TRBJ2-5, with 8 nucleotides matching TRBD1. The trim removed 5 bases at V and 1 base at J, leaving 6 bases unmatched. CDR1 and CDR2 from the germline V gene are SGHAT and FQNNGV. This CDR3 has 15 amino acids. CDR3 sequence: CASSPRTGPQETQYF. The CDR3 nucleotides are TGTGCCAGCAGCCCACGGACAGGGCCCCAAGAGACCCAGTACTTC.

Note on this clone: The identical CDR3 is also encoded by other nucleotide sequences in the sample. The V and J genes are TRBV7-9 and TRBJ2-7; the D is unclear. V lost 0 bases and J 6 bases, leaving 6 bases between the germline ends. Germline V lookup: CDR1 SEHNR, CDR2 FQNEAQ (reference sequence). The CDR3 extends over 12 amino acids. CDR3 loop: CASSLAASEQYF. DNA of the CDR3: TGTGCCAGCAGCTTAGCGGCTAGCGAGCAGTACTTC. The complete variable domain, with remaining parts taken from reference TRBV7-9 and TRBJ2-7, reads DTGVSQNPRHKITKRGQNVTFRCDPISEHNRLYWYRQTLGQGPEFLTYFQNEAQLEKSRLLSDRFSAERPKGSFSTLEIQRTEQGDSAMYLCASSLAASEQYFGPGTRLTVT.

This rearrangement joins TRBV28 to TRBJ1-5; D gene ambiguous. The CDR3 loop spans 14 amino acids. The germline V and J ends were trimmed by 3 bases and 4 bases, with 10 bases remaining between them. Germline assignment: CDR1 MDHEN and CDR2 SYDVKM. CDR3 protein: CASSFSSGNQPQHF. The CDR3, as DNA: TGTGCCAGCAGTTTTAGTTCGGGGAATCAGCCCCAGCATTTT.

The rearrangement joins TRBV9 to TRBJ1-2; TRBD1 aligns across 9 bases. The CDR3 has 18 amino acids. V was pared by 0 bases and J by 4 bases, with 13 bases of the junction left unmatched. CDR1 is SGDLS and CDR2 is YYNGEE in the germline V gene. The CDR3 here is CASSVALDRGPPSYGYTF. CDR3 in DNA: TGTGCCAGCAGCGTAGCTTTGGACAGGGGCCCCCCTAGCTATGGCTACACCTTC.

The chain recombines TRBV27 with TRBJ2-5; 7 bases agree with TRBD1. CDR1 is MNHEY and CDR2 is SMNVEV in the germline V gene (reference sequence). The V gene end was trimmed by 6 bases and the J gene end by 0 bases; junction bases not matched to a gene: 1. The CDR3 extends over 13 amino acids. The CDR3 protein is CASSQGDQETQYF. In DNA, the CDR3 is TGTGCCAGCAGCCAGGGGGACCAAGAGACCCAGTACTTC.

This chain links TRBV30 with TRBJ1-2; possible D gene TRBD1, 5 bases. Per the germline V gene, CDR1 is GTSNPN and CDR2 is SVGIG (reference sequence). The ends were cut back, 0 bases at V and 6 bases at J, with 8 bases in the middle. CDR3 size: 12 residues. In nucleotides, the CDR3 is TGTGCCTGGAGTGTGCCAGGGCATGGCTACACCTTC. This codes for CAWSVPGHGYTF.

The gene calls are TRBV29-1 and TRBJ1-2; D is possibly TRBD1 (5 bases). This CDR3 has 14 amino acids. V lost 6 bases to trimming and J lost 8 bases, with 22 bases between them. The germline CDR1 and CDR2 sequences are SQVTM and ANQGSEA. DNA for the CDR3: TGCAGCGTGCCCCGACAGTTCTCCCTTTGGGGCTACACCTTC. Encoded protein: CSVPRQFSLWGYTF.

The V gene is TRBV6-4, the J gene TRBJ1-2, with D possibly being TRBD1 (5 bases). CDR1 and CDR2 (germline): MRHNA, SNTAGT. CDR3 length equals 17 residues. Trimming shortened V by 0 bases and J by 3 bases, and 17 bases separated the two germline ends. CDR3 sequence: CASSDSMGWGEYYGYTF. The CDR3 DNA is TGTGCCAGCAGTGACTCGATGGGATGGGGCGAGTACTATGGCTACACCTTC.

A single count supports this clone. The rearrangement uses TRBV5-1 and TRBJ1-1; 7 positions match TRBD1. With V trimmed by 4 bases and J by 8 bases, 14 bases remained unmatched. This CDR3 has 15 residues. Per the germline V gene, CDR1 is SGHRS and CDR2 is YFSETQ. The CDR3: CASSDPGGTHWEAFF. The DNA of the CDR3 is TGCGCCAGCAGCGACCCAGGGGGAACTCATTGGGAAGCTTTCTTT.

The CDR3 is CASSTGGYTEAFF. CDR3 sequence (DNA): TGTGCCAGCAGCACAGGGGGTTACACTGAAGCTTTCTTT. V usage is TRBV5-4 and J usage is TRBJ1-1; 8 bases fit TRBD1. Germline values: CDR1 SGHNT, CDR2 YYREEE (reference sequence). The junction had 2 bases not matched to a gene; V was cut back by 4 bases and J by 3 bases. This CDR3 is built from 13 residues.

This clone has only one observation. This rearrangement joins TRBV7-7 to TRBJ2-2; D gene ambiguous. Germline values: CDR1 SSHAT, CDR2 FNYEAQ (reference sequence). The germline V and J ends were trimmed by 5 bases and 2 bases, with 9 bases remaining between them. CDR3 length equals 14 residues. The CDR3 loop is CASSMDHNTGELFF. Written as DNA, the CDR3 is TGTGCCAGCAGCATGGACCATAACACCGGGGAGCTGTTTTTT. Using reference TRBV7-7 and TRBJ2-2 for the parts outside the CDR3, the full variable domain is GAGVSQSPRYKVTKRGQDVTLRCDPISSHATLYWYQQALGQGPEFLTYFNYEAQPDKSGLPSDRFSAERPEGSISTLTIQRTEQRDSAMYRCASSMDHNTGELFFGEGSRLTVL.

The chain joins TRBV19 to TRBJ1-2; 8 bases line up with TRBD1. V lost 8 bases and J lost 3; bases outside the gene matches: 2. Germline V gives CDR1 LNHDA, CDR2 SQIVND (reference sequence). There are 12 residues in the CDR3. CDR3 nucleotide sequence: TGTGCCAGTCAGGGGGCGGACTATGGCTACACCTTC. Amino acid sequence: CASQGADYGYTF.

V usage is TRBV5-1 and J usage is TRBJ2-5, with 8 bases lining up with TRBD1. The CDR3 consists of 14 residues. CDR1 is SGHRS and CDR2 is YFSETQ in the germline V gene. After removal of 4 bases from V and 2 bases from J, the junction contained 4 bases not matched to a gene. In DNA, the CDR3 is TGCGCCAGCAGCCAGGACAGGGAACAAGAGACCCAGTACTTC. Translated: CASSQDREQETQYF.

To note about this clone: Other DNA sequences in this specimen translate into the identical CDR3. The rearrangement uses TRBV27 and TRBJ2-7; 10 nucleotides agree with TRBD1. The germline V gene encodes CDR1 MNHEY and CDR2 SMNVEV (reference sequence). The CDR3 length is 15 residues. J gave up 4 bases and V 5 bases, and 8 bases lay outside the gene matches. The CDR3 loop is CASSPRDRGSYEQYF. CDR3 coding DNA: TGTGCCAGCAGTCCCCGGGACAGGGGAAGTTACGAGCAGTACTTC.